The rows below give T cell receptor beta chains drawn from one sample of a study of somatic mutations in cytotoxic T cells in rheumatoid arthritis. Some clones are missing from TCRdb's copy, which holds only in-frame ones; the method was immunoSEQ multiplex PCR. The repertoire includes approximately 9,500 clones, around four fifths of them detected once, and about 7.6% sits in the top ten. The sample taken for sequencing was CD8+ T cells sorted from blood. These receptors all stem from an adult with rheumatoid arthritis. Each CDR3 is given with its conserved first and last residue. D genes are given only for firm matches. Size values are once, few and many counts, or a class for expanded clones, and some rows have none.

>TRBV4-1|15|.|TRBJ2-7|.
TGCGCCAGCAGCCAAGATTTTACAGGTACCTACGAGCAGTACTTC
CASSQDFTGTYEQYF
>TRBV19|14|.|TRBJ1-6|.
TGTGCCAGTAGTTTAAGGCAGAGCAATTCACCCCTCCACTTT
CASSLRQSNSPLHF
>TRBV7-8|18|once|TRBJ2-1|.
TGTGCCAGCAGCTTAGCGTACCCCGGCGAGGGGGCCTACAATGAGCAGTTCTTC
CASSLAYPGEGAYNEQFF
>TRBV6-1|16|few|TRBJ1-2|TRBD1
TGTGCCAGCAGTGTAAATCGAGGGGGCTTTTTCTATGGCTACACCTTC
CASSVNRGGFFYGYTF
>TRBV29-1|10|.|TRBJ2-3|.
TGCAGCCTGAACATAGATACGCAGTATTTT
CSLNIDTQYF
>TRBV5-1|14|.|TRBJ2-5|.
TGCGCCAGCAGCCCTTCGGACGGCAAAGAGACCCAGTACTTC
CASSPSDGKETQYF
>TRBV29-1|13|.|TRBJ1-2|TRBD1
TGCAGCGCCGTGGACAGGGGGTTGGTTGGCTACACCTTC
CSAVDRGLVGYTF
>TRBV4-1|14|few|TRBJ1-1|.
TGCGCCAGCAGCCAGCTTCGTGGGGACACTGAAGCTTTCTTT
CASSQLRGDTEAFF
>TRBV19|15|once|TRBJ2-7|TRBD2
TGTGCCAGTAGTGTTTCTAGCGGGAGATCATACGAGCAGTACTTC
CASSVSSGRSYEQYF
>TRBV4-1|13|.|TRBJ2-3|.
TGCGCCAGCAGCCAAGTGGGCACAGATACGCAGTATTTT
CASSQVGTDTQYF
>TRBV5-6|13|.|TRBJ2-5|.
TGTGCCAGCAGCCCCGACAGAGAAGAGACCCAGTACTTC
CASSPDREETQYF
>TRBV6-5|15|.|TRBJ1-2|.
TGTGCCAGCACCTTATTGGCCGGGGGTAACTATGGCTACACCTTC
CASTLLAGGNYGYTF
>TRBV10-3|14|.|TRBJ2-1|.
TGTGCCACCAGGGCATTGAGCTCCTACAATGAGCAGTTCTTC
CATRALSSYNEQFF
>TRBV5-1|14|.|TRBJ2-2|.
TGCGCCAGCAGCTTGGCGGACGCCTCCGGGGAGCTGTTTTTT
CASSLADASGELFF
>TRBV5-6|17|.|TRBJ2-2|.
TGTGCCAGCAGCCTATTTTTTCGGGAAACGAACACCGGGGAGCTGTTTTTT
CASSLFFRETNTGELFF
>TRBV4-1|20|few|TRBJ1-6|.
TGCGCCAGCAGCCAAGGGAGACAGGACACTCTGGAGAATTTTGATTCACCCCTCCACTTT
CASSQGRQDTLENFDSPLHF
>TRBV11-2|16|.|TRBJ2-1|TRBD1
TGTGCCAGCGACCTAGAGGGGACAGGGGCTTACAATGAGCAGTTCTTC
CASDLEGTGAYNEQFF
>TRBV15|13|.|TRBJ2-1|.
TGTGCCACCAGCAGAGAGGATGGGTTGGAGCAGTTCTTC
CATSREDGLEQFF